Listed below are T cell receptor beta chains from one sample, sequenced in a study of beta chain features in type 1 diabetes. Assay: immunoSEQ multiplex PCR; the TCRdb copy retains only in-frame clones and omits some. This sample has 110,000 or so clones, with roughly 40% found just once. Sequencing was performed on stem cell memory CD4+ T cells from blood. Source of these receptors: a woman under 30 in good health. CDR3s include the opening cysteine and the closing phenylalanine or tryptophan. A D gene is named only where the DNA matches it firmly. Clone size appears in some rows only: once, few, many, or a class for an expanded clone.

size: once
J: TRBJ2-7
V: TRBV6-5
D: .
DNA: TGTGCCAGCAGTTACGCTCTCAGGGGCAACCCTATGTACTTC
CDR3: CASSYALRGNPMYF

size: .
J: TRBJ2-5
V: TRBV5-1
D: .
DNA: TGCGCCAGCAGCTGGGACATCCGGAGCCAAGAGACCCAGTACTTC
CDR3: CASSWDIRSQETQYF

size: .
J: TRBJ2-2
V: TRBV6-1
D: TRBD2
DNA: TGTGCCAGCAGTGAAGCGCCCCTATTGGGCGGGAGGACCGGGGAGCTGTTTTTT
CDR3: CASSEAPLLGGRTGELFF

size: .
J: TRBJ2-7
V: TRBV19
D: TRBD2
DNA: TGTGCCAGTAGCCCAACCCACAGCGGGAGCTACGAGCAGTACTTC
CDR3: CASSPTHSGSYEQYF

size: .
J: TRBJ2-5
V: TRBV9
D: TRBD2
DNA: TGTGCCAGCAGCGTAGGACTAGCGGAAGAGACCCAGTACTTC
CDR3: CASSVGLAEETQYF

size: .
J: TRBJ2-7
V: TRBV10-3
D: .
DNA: TGTGCCCATGGAGGGAACACCTACGAGCAGTACTTC
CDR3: CAHGGNTYEQYF

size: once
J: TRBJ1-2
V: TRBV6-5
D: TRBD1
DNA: TGTGCCAGCAGTTACGACAGGGACTTGAGGGGCTACACCTTC
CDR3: CASSYDRDLRGYTF

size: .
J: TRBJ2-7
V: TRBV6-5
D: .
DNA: TGTGCCAGCAATAGGAGGGGATGGGGAGTCGAGCAGTACTTC
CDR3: CASNRRGWGVEQYF

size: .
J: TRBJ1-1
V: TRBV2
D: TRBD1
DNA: TGTGCCAGCAGTGTCGGACAGGCGAAGGCTGAAGCTTTCTTT
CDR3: CASSVGQAKAEAFF

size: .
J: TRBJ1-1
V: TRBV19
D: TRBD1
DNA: TGTGCCAGTAGTATTCGGGACAGGGGGAACACTGAAGCTTTCTTT
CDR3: CASSIRDRGNTEAFF

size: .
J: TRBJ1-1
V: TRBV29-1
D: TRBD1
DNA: TGCAGCGTGACCAGACAGGGGGCTAGTGAAGCTTTCTTT
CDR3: CSVTRQGASEAFF

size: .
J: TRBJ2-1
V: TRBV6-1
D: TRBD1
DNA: TGTGCCAGCAGTGGCTTCTTGGACAGGGCGTACAATGAGCAGTTCTTC
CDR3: CASSGFLDRAYNEQFF

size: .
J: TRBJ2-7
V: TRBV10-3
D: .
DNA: TGTGCCATCAGTGAGGGACTGGCCTACGAGCAGTACTTC
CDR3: CAISEGLAYEQYF

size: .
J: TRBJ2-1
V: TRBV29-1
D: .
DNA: TGCAGCGTTGATCAACTAGTCCCCAATGAGCAGTTCTTC
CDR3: CSVDQLVPNEQFF

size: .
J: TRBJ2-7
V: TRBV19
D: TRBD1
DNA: TGTGCCAGTACCTCGACAGGGATGCGTGAGCAGTACTTC
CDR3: CASTSTGMREQYF

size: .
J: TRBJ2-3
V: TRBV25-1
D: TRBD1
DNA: TGTGCCAGCAGTTTACAGGGGGCGTGGGATACGCAGTATTTT
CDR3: CASSLQGAWDTQYF

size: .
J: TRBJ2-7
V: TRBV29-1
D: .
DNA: TGCAGCGTTGCCGACAGCCAGGGGTTCTACGAGCAGTACTTC
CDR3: CSVADSQGFYEQYF

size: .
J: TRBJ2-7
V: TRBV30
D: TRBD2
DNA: TGTGCCTGGAGTGACCCTTGGGTAGCGGGAGATTACGAGCAGTACTTC
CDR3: CAWSDPWVAGDYEQYF

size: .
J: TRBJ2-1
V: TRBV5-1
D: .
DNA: TGCGCCAGCAGCTCTGGGCAAGCTTACAGGGCCCATGAGCAGTTCTTC
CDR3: CASSSGQAYRAHEQFF

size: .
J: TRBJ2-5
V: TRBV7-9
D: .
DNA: TGTGCCAGCAGCCGTGGCCTCATCCAGGGGGAGACCCAGTACTTC
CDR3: CASSRGLIQGETQYF

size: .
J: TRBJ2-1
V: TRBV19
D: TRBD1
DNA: TGTGCCAGTAGTTTTTCCGGGACAGGATACAATGAGCAGTTCTTC
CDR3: CASSFSGTGYNEQFF

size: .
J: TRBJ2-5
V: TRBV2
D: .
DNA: TGTGCCAGCAGTGAAGATGGCAGGGGTTTTGAGACCCAGTACTTC
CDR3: CASSEDGRGFETQYF

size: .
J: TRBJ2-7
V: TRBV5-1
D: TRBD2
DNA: TGCGCCAGCAGCACGAGCGGGGATACCTACGAGCAGTACTTC
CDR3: CASSTSGDTYEQYF

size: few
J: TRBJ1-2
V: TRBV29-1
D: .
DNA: TGCAGCGTTGTGGTTTTAGGGGATGGCTACACCTTC
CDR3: CSVVVLGDGYTF

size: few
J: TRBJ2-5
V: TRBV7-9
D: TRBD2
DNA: TGTGCCAGCAGCTCGTCATGGACTAGCTTGGAGACCCAGTACTTC
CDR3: CASSSSWTSLETQYF

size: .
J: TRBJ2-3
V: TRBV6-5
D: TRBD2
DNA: TGTGCCAGCAGTTACGGCGGGAGGCCCACAGATACGCAGTATTTT
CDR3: CASSYGGRPTDTQYF

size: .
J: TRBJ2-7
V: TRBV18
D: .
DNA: TGTGCCAGCTCCCGGGAAGGCAGCTCCTACGAGCAGTACTTC
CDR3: CASSREGSSYEQYF

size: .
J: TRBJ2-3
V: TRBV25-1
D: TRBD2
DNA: TGTGCCAGCAGTGTCGCGGGAGCCCCGTCTGGTACGCAGTATTTT
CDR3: CASSVAGAPSGTQYF

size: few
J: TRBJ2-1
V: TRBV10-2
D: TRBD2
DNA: TGCGCCAGCAGTCTAGACGGGACTAGGAGCAATGAGCAGTTCTTC
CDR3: CASSLDGTRSNEQFF

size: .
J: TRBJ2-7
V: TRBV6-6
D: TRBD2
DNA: TGTGCCAGCAGTTATCGGAGGCGGGAGGGTATCTACGAGCAGTACTTC
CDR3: CASSYRRREGIYEQYF

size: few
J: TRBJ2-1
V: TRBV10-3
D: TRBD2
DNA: TGTGCCATCAGTGAGAGGGTCGGGCGACTAGCGGGGGCCAATGAGCAGTTCTTC
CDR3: CAISERVGRLAGANEQFF

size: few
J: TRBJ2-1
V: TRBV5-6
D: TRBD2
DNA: TGTGCCAGCAGCGGGGGACTAGCGCTCCTAGGGGGTGAGCAGTTCTTC
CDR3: CASSGGLALLGGEQFF

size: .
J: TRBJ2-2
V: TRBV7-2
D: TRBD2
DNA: TGTGCCAGCAGCTCAGATCCCAGAGGGAGGGTCGGGGAGCTGTTTTTT
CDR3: CASSSDPRGRVGELFF

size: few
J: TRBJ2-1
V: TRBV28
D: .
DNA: TGTGCCAGCACCCTAGCGTGGGGCTCCTACAATGAGCAGTTCTTC
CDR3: CASTLAWGSYNEQFF

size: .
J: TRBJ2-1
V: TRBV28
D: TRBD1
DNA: TGTGCCAGCAGTAACCCCGGGACAGGGACCAATGAGCAGTTCTTC
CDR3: CASSNPGTGTNEQFF